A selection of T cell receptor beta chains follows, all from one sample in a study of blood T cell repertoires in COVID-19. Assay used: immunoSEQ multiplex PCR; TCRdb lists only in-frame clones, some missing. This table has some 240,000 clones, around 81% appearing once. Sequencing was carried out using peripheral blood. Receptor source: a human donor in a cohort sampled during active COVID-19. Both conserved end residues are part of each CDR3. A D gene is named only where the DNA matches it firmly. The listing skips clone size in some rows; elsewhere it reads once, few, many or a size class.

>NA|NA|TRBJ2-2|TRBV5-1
CASSIPSEDTGELFF
TGCGCCAGCAGCATTCCTAGCGAAGACACCGGGGAGCTGTTTTTT
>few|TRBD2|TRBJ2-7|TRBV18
CASSPPSRGGSPYEQYF
TGTGCCAGCTCACCACCCTCACGGGGCGGGAGCCCCTACGAGCAGTACTTC
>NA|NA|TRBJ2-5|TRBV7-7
CASSLADRGTQYF
TGTGCTAGCAGCTTGGCAGATCGGGGGACCCAGTACTTC
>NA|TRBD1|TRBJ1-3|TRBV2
CASSATTGRGNTIYF
TGTGCCAGCAGTGCAACGACAGGGAGAGGAAACACCATATATTTT
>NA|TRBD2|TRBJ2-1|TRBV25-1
CASSDPSGAYNEQFF
TGTGCCAGCAGTGACCCAAGCGGGGCTTACAATGAGCAGTTCTTC
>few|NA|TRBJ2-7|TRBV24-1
CALTLHIASEQYF
TGTGCTTTGACCCTCCATATAGCCAGCGAGCAGTACTTC
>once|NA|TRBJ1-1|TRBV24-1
CATSSPGRNTEAFF
TGTGCCACCAGTTCTCCAGGGCGGAACACTGAAGCTTTCTTT
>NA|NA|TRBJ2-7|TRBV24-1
CATSERVEGEQYF
TGTGCCACCAGTGAAAGAGTGGAGGGCGAGCAGTACTTC
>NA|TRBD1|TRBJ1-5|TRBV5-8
CASSPGQGSYSNQPQHF
TGTGCCAGCAGCCCGGGACAGGGTTCATATAGCAATCAGCCCCAGCATTTT
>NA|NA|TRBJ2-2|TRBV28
CASISAGELFF
TGTGCCAGCATCTCTGCCGGGGAGCTGTTTTTT
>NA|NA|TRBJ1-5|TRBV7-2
CASSLEVNQPQHF
TGTGCCAGCTCCTTGGAGGTCAATCAGCCCCAGCATTTT
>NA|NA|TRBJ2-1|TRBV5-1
CASSFDTANNEQFF
TGCGCCAGCAGCTTTGACACTGCAAACAATGAGCAGTTCTTC
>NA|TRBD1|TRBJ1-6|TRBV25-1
CASSASTGGNSPLHF
TGTGCCAGCAGTGCGTCGACAGGGGGTAATTCACCCCTCCACTTT
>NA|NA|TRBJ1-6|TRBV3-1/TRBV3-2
CASSYGLSNSPLHF
TGTGCCAGCAGCTATGGACTTTCGAATTCACCCCTCCACTTT
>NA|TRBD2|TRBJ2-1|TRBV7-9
CASSSAAGVMHNEQFF
TGTGCCAGCAGCTCAGCCGCGGGAGTGATGCACAATGAGCAGTTCTTC
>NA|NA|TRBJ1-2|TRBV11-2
CASSPRGKDYGYTF
TGTGCCAGCAGCCCTAGGGGGAAGGACTATGGCTACACCTTC
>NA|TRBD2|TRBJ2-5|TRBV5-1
CASSLAVAGARETQYF
TGCGCCAGCAGCTTGGCAGTAGCGGGGGCCCGGGAGACCCAGTACTTC
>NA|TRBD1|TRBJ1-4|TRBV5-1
CASSSTGGLNEKLFF
TGCGCCAGCAGTTCCACAGGGGGGCTCAATGAAAAACTGTTTTTT
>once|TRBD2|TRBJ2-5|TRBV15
CATSRGTSGRLTQETQYF
TGTGCCACCAGCAGAGGGACTAGCGGGAGGTTAACTCAAGAGACCCAGTACTTC
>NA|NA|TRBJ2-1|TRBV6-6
CASSPGGEQFF
TGTGCCAGCAGCCCGGGTGGTGAGCAGTTCTTC
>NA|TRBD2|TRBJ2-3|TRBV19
CASSQLSGETDTQYF
TGTGCCAGTAGCCAACTTAGCGGGGAGACAGATACGCAGTATTTT
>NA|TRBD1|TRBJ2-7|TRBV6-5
CASSPGQGLNEQYF
TGTGCCAGCAGTCCGGGACAGGGTCTTAACGAGCAGTACTTC
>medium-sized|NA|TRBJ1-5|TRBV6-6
CASTQSLRGYQPQHF
TGTGCCAGCACCCAGAGCCTTCGAGGGTACCAGCCCCAGCATTTT
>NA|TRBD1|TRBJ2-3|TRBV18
CASSPLPGTGVGDTQYF
TGTGCCAGCTCACCCTTACCCGGGACAGGGGTTGGAGATACGCAGTATTTT
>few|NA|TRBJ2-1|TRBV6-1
CASSVESWAPGFNEQFF
TGTGCCAGCAGTGTGGAAAGTTGGGCACCTGGGTTCAATGAGCAGTTCTTC
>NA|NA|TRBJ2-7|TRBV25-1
CASSGPRPAYEQYF
TGTGCCAGCAGTGGACCCAGGCCTGCCTACGAGCAGTACTTC
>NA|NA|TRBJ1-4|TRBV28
CASRLGSINEKLFF
TGTGCCAGCAGGCTGGGCAGCATTAATGAAAAACTGTTTTTT
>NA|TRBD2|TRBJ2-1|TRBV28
CASSQSTSGRAVSLF
TGTGCCAGCAGCCAATCTACTAGCGGGAGGGCCGTGAGTCTCTTC
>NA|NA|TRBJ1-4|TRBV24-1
CATSAGHVATNEKLFF
TGTGCCACCAGTGCCGGACACGTTGCAACTAATGAAAAACTGTTTTTT
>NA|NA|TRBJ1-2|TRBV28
CASSPGMRGYTF
TGTGCCAGCAGCCCAGGGATGCGGGGCTACACCTTC
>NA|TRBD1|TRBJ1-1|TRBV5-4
CASSFPGGAGTEAFF
TGTGCCAGCAGCTTTCCAGGGGGCGCGGGCACTGAAGCTTTCTTT
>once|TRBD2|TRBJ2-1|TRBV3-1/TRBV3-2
CASSQGSGLAGGLNEQFF
TGTGCCAGCAGCCAAGGGTCGGGACTAGCGGGAGGCCTCAATGAGCAGTTCTTC
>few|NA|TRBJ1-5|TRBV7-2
CASSLFRSGNQPQHF
TGTGCCAGCAGCTTATTCAGGTCCGGCAATCAGCCCCAGCATTTT
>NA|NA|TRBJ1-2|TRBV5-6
CASNRGGRNYGYTF
TGTGCCAGCAATCGGGGGGGACGTAACTATGGCTACACCTTC
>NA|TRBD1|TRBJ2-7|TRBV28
CASSLTGQPYEQYF
TGTGCCAGCAGTTTGACGGGACAGCCATACGAGCAGTACTTC
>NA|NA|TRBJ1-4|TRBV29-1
CSVGFGATNEKLFF
TGCAGCGTTGGTTTTGGGGCCACTAATGAAAAACTGTTTTTT